The clone carrying this TCR beta chain has at least ten counts. Its antigen is undetermined. This CDR3 contains 17 residues. Trimming removed 5 bases from V and 5 bases from J; junction bases left unmatched: 14. The germline CDR1 and CDR2 sequences are SNHLY and FYNNEI. The data are from a study of T cells in Graves' hyperthyroidism and ophthalmopathy. Overall study results and limits: Ophthalmopathy, which appeared later, was predicted by the model a median about 6.8 months before onset.

RNA transcripts served as the template for amplifying TCR beta CDR3 regions. First-round RT-PCR targeting the TCR CDR3 was performed with the HTBI primer set. TCRdb used MiXCR to reprocess the multiplex PCR reads, holding one entry per CDR3 protein. Found here are around 300,000 distinct CDR3 sequences, 14% of them singletons; the top ten hold roughly 24%. Stable disease denoted Graves' hyperthyroidism without ophthalmopathy progression within 18 months. Disease duration under 2 months; hyperthyroidism patients were aged 18 to 65. The V and J genes are TRBV2 and TRBJ1-5; TRBD1 matches at 8 bases. The clonotype originates from a woman younger than 45 with Graves' hyperthyroidism. The sample consisted of blood. The CDR3 nucleotides are TGTGCCAGCAGTCCTACAGGGGGATTAGTCAACGATCAGCCCCAGCATTTT. Translating it yields CASSPTGGLVNDQPQHF.